The T cell receptor (beta chain) described here comes from a study of Ad26.COV2.S vaccination and SARS-CoV-2 variants. General observations from the study: With respect to non-spike TCR breadth, vaccine and placebo recipients were similar. Ad26.COV2.S recipients had broader spike-specific TCRs (P = 0.0014). In TCR breadth and depth analyses, total T cell responses may have been underestimated.

The CDR3 is 14 amino acids. Trimming left V 0 bases short and J 1 base short, with 8 bases between. CDR1 SGDLS and CDR2 YYNGEE come from the germline V gene. The assay was immunoSEQ multiplex PCR, and TCRdb's table has in-frame clones only and misses some. The data show approximately 400,000 clones, 90% to 95% seen once. With regard to this clone: Its target is unknown.

This specimen consisted of peripheral blood, obtained after recovery from COVID-19. This TCR came from a human donor who had recovered from COVID-19. This rearrangement joins TRBV9 to TRBJ2-7, with D unresolved. CDR3 DNA sequence: TGTGCCAGCAGCGTAGATCACCGATCCTACGAGCAGTACTTC. Translated, it gives CASSVDHRSYEQYF.